This T cell receptor (beta chain) appears in the sequencing data of a study of CD8+ T cells in alopecia areata. Study overall: In an open-label trial, patients got 5 to 10 mg tofacitinib twice daily.

RNA extraction and reverse transcription yielded cDNA as sequencing template. Generated by immunoSEQ multiplex PCR, the TCRdb table keeps only in-frame clones and is missing some. Here the sample spans around 100,000 clones, 41% being singletons. CDR1 and CDR2 from the germline V gene are SGHRS and YFSETQ. Trimming cost V 4 bases and J 9 bases, with 7 bases left between them. This CDR3 is 11 amino acids long. The count of this clone is one. The TCR sequence derives from a human donor with alopecia areata. The chain joins TRBV5-1 to TRBJ2-2; possibly TRBD1 or TRBD2 for D (5 bases each). The source material was CD4+ T cells sorted from blood. The CDR3 here is CASSLGRELFF. The CDR3 region has the DNA TGCGCCAGCAGCCTGGGACGGGAGCTGTTTTTT.